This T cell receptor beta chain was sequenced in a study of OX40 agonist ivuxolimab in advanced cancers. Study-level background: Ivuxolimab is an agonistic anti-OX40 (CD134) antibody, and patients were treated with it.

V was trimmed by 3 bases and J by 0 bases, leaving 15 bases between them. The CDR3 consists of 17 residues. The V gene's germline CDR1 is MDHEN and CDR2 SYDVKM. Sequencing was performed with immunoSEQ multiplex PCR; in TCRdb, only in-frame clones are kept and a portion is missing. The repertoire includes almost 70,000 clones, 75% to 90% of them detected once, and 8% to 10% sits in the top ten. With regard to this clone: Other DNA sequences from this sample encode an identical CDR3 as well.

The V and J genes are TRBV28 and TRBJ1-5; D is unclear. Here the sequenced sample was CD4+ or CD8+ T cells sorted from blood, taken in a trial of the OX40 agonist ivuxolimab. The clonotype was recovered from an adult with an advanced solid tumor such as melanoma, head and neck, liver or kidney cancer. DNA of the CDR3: TGTGCCAGCAGTTTGTTTCAAGGTTCGCGTAGCAATCAGCCCCAGCATTTT. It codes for CASSLFQGSRSNQPQHF.